This is a list of T cell receptor beta chains from one sample in a study of cytotoxic CD8 clonotypes in ibrutinib-treated CLL. The repertoire was sequenced with immunoSEQ multiplex PCR; TCRdb's copy has only in-frame clones and lacks some. The sample records 330,000 or so clones, roughly 71% being singletons. Sequences were derived from PBMCs, sampled after 36 months of ibrutinib treatment. All receptors derive from a human donor with chronic lymphocytic leukemia. Each CDR3 is given with its conserved first and last residue. Fields, in order: J gene, V gene, D gene, clone size, CDR3 DNA, CDR3 protein. D genes are given only for firm matches. Size values are once, few and many counts, or a class for expanded clones, and some rows have none.

j_call: TRBJ1-2
v_call: TRBV21-1
d_call: NA
clone_size: once
cdr3_nt: TGTGCCAGCGCGGGCAGGGGCAACTATGGCTACACCTTC
cdr3_aa: CASAGRGNYGYTF

j_call: TRBJ1-6
v_call: TRBV7-6
d_call: NA
clone_size: few
cdr3_nt: TGTGCCAGCAGCCAGCCCGCCTCGAGGGGCGGTTCACCCCTCCACTTT
cdr3_aa: CASSQPASRGGSPLHF

j_call: TRBJ2-7
v_call: TRBV7-6
d_call: NA
clone_size: NA
cdr3_nt: TGTGCCAGCAGCTTAGCCGGAGAACTACAAACCTACGAGCAGTACTTC
cdr3_aa: CASSLAGELQTYEQYF

j_call: TRBJ2-7
v_call: TRBV15
d_call: TRBD1
clone_size: NA
cdr3_nt: TGTGCCACCAGCAGATCCAGGACAGGGACCGAGCAGTACTTC
cdr3_aa: CATSRSRTGTEQYF

j_call: TRBJ1-2
v_call: TRBV29-1
d_call: NA
clone_size: NA
cdr3_nt: TGCAGCGTTGACGGCACAGGGAACTATGGCTACACCTTC
cdr3_aa: CSVDGTGNYGYTF

j_call: TRBJ2-5
v_call: TRBV18
d_call: NA
clone_size: NA
cdr3_nt: TGTGCCAGCTCCGTTGTTAATCAAGAGACCCAGTACTTC
cdr3_aa: CASSVVNQETQYF

j_call: TRBJ2-7
v_call: TRBV5-1
d_call: NA
clone_size: NA
cdr3_nt: TGCGCCAGCAGCTTAGGGACCACCGAGATCCACGAGCAGTACTTC
cdr3_aa: CASSLGTTEIHEQYF

j_call: TRBJ1-2
v_call: TRBV27
d_call: NA
clone_size: NA
cdr3_nt: TGTGCCAGCAGAATGACCGAGAACTATGGCTACACCTTC
cdr3_aa: CASRMTENYGYTF

j_call: TRBJ2-3
v_call: TRBV11-2
d_call: NA
clone_size: NA
cdr3_nt: TGTGCCAGCCAGGGGTGGTTGGCAGATACGCAGTATTTT
cdr3_aa: CASQGWLADTQYF

j_call: TRBJ2-7
v_call: TRBV27
d_call: NA
clone_size: NA
cdr3_nt: TGTGCCAGCAGCCTCACGCGGTCGGGTACCTACGAGCAGTACTTC
cdr3_aa: CASSLTRSGTYEQYF

j_call: TRBJ2-2
v_call: TRBV7-2
d_call: NA
clone_size: once
cdr3_nt: TGTGCCAGCAGCCTCCTAGACACCGGGGAGCTGTTTTTT
cdr3_aa: CASSLLDTGELFF

j_call: TRBJ2-1
v_call: TRBV7-9
d_call: NA
clone_size: NA
cdr3_nt: TGTGCCAGCAGTAACCCCCCTAGATACAATGAGCAGTTCTTC
cdr3_aa: CASSNPPRYNEQFF

j_call: TRBJ2-5
v_call: TRBV18
d_call: NA
clone_size: NA
cdr3_nt: TGTGCCAGCTCACCACCGATCCCTAGCGAGTACCAAGAGACCCAGTACTTC
cdr3_aa: CASSPPIPSEYQETQYF